This TCR beta chain was documented in a study of blood T cell repertoires in COVID-19. Original processing notes: Reference gene primer amplification yielded estimated nucleated cell counts. TCRdb keeps only in-frame clones here, not all; method: immunoSEQ multiplex PCR. That table gives V, J and clone size, and the DNA gave D and trimming. The table records 250,000 to 350,000 clones, more than 65% of them present only once. The trim removed 3 bases at V and 0 bases at J, leaving 5 bases unmatched. The CDR3 extends over 15 amino acids. Germline lookup yields CDR1 SGHTA and CDR2 FQGNSA. This clone occurred a few times.

Sequenced material: peripheral blood. This TCR was sampled from a person aged 70 to 85 with COVID-19, enrolled during active disease. The rearrangement links TRBV7-2 to TRBJ2-7; 7 nucleotides align to TRBD1. CDR3 loop: CASSFGTVLSYEQYF. The CDR3 bases are TGTGCCAGCAGCTTCGGGACAGTACTCTCCTACGAGCAGTACTTC.